This T cell receptor beta chain was captured by sequencing in a study of T cell repertoires in cytomegalovirus infection. Turning to the study itself: CMV infection and matching HLA type were both indicated by public TCR beta signatures.

Germline V gene data show CDR1 as MNHEY and CDR2 as SVGEGT. V gave up 0 bases and J gave up 9 bases, with 18 bases separating them. The CDR3 sequence is 16 residues long. Study findings and constraints: HLA-C-restricted TCR beta clonotypes specific for CMV led the ex vivo response.

This clonotype appeared a few times. Antigen unknown. TCRdb fed the reads into MiXCR, producing one record per CDR3 protein. The sample consists of roughly 990,000 distinct CDR3 sequences, approximately 31% of them appearing once. The V call is TRBV6-2 or TRBV6-3, the J call TRBJ2-1; possible D gene TRBD1, 5 bases. This receptor was obtained from a human donor in good health (CMV status not recorded). Some clones in this sample may be carry-over from other donors' samples. Sequenced material: cultured CD8+ T cells from PBMCs, taken from culture after CMV antigen stimulation. The CDR3 bases are TGTGCCAGCAGTTACTCGAAGCAGGGCTCAAGGGGTGAGCAGTTCTTC. Translated: CASSYSKQGSRGEQFF.